The 24 T cell receptor beta chains below all came from one sample that was sequenced in a study of T cell responses to AZD1222 COVID-19 vaccine. The data were produced by immunoSEQ multiplex PCR, yet TCRdb's version contains in-frame clones alone and is incomplete. The sample includes over 140,000 clones. The sequenced sample consisted of peripheral blood. Receptor source: an adult in good health.

J is TRBJ1-2 and V is TRBV9; possibly TRBD1 for D (5 bases). Germline V gene sequence: CDR1 SGDLS, CDR2 YYNGEE. The CDR3 spans 14 residues. V shed 2 bases and J shed 4 bases, with 12 bases lying between them. CDR3 sequence reads: CASSVDQGPYGYTF. The CDR3 nucleotides are TGTGCCAGCAGCGTCGATCAGGGTCCCTATGGCTACACCTTC. Supplemented by reference TRBV9 and TRBJ1-2, the full variable domain reads DSGVTQTPKHLITATGQRVTLRCSPRSGDLSVYWYQQSLDQGLQFLIQYYNGEERAKGNILERFSAQQFPDLHSELNLSSLELGDSALYFCASSVDQGPYGYTFGSGTRLTVV.

The CDR3 DNA reads TGTGCCACCAGCAGAGGAAGGGACGGGGGATTTCAGCCCCAGCATTTT. It encodes CATSRGRDGGFQPQHF. The V call is TRBV15, the J call TRBJ1-5; D might be TRBD1 (5 bases). The CDR3 extends over 16 amino acids. V was cut by 1 base and J by 6 bases, with 16 bases left in between. Germline V gives CDR1 LNHNV, CDR2 YYDKDF (reference sequence).

The chain combines TRBV7-2 with TRBJ2-5; 9 bases agree with TRBD1. The length of the CDR3 is 15 residues. CDR1 is SGHTA and CDR2 is FQGNSA in the germline V gene. J gave up 4 bases and V 1 base, and 4 bases lay outside the gene matches. CDR3 nucleotides: TGTGCCAGCAGCTTAGGAGGGACAGGGAGAGAGACCCAGTACTTC. Its translation: CASSLGGTGRETQYF.

The chain links TRBV4-3 to TRBJ1-2; a possible D gene is TRBD1 (5 bases). The CDR3 runs 16 residues. Trimming stripped 1 base from V and 7 bases from J, with 19 bases between. From germline, CDR1 is LGHNA and CDR2 YSLEER. Here the CDR3 reads CASSQGSGAGTGGYTF. The CDR3 coding sequence is TGCGCCAGCAGCCAAGGTAGTGGGGCAGGGACTGGTGGCTACACCTTC.

This sequence joins TRBV4-1 and TRBJ1-5; D gene unclear. Germline lookup yields CDR1 MGHRA and CDR2 YSYEKL. V shed 1 base and J shed 6 bases, with 13 bases lying between them. There are 15 residues in the CDR3. CDR3 amino acids: CASSQAESSSQPQHF. DNA for the CDR3: TGCGCCAGCAGCCAAGCCGAAAGCTCAAGTCAGCCCCAGCATTTT.

V and J are TRBV7-2 and TRBJ1-2, with D unclear. The CDR3 is 13 amino acids. From germline, CDR1 is SGHTA and CDR2 FQGNSA. Trimming removed 2 bases at V and 0 bases at J, with 4 bases between. CDR3 DNA sequence: TGTGCCAGCAGCTTACAGACTAACTATGGCTACACCTTC. As protein: CASSLQTNYGYTF. Based on the CDR3 plus reference TRBV7-2 and TRBJ1-2, the full variable domain is GAGVSQSPSNKVTEKGKDVELRCDPISGHTALYWYRQSLGQGLEFLIYFQGNSAPDKSGLPSDRFSAERTGGSVSTLTIQRTQQEDSAVYLCASSLQTNYGYTFGSGTRLTVV.

As to this clone: Other DNA sequences from this sample encode an identical CDR3 as well. CDR3 region: CASSLGGRGYYGYTF. The CDR3 bases are TGTGCCAGCAGCTTAGGTGGCAGGGGCTACTATGGCTACACCTTC. V gene TRBV11-2 combines with J gene TRBJ1-2; D might be TRBD1 (6 bases). V dropped 1 base and J dropped 3 bases, with 12 bases sitting between them. The CDR3 extends over 15 amino acids. Germline CDR1 and CDR2: SGHAT and FQNNGV.

CDR3 in amino acids: CASSKSSRWDSYEQYF. Here the CDR3 DNA reads TGTGCCAGCAGCAAGTCCTCTAGGTGGGACTCCTACGAGCAGTACTTC. The chain carries TRBV6-2 or TRBV6-3 and TRBJ2-7; no clear D gene. The length of the CDR3 is 16 residues. Per germline, CDR1 MNHEY and CDR2 SVGEGT. The ends were cut back, 6 bases at V and 0 bases at J, with 18 bases in the middle.

The chain employs TRBV9 and TRBJ2-2; 8 bases align to TRBD1. CDR1 is SGDLS and CDR2 is YYNGEE in the germline V gene. The J segment lost 7 bases and the V segment lost 3 bases, leaving 5 bases of the junction unmatched. This CDR3 has 14 residues. The CDR3 spells CASSAAGGGGELFF. In DNA, the CDR3 is TGTGCCAGCAGCGCCGCAGGGGGCGGCGGGGAGCTGTTTTTT.

V gene TRBV11-3 combines with J gene TRBJ1-2; D is perhaps TRBD1 (5 bases). V dropped 4 bases and J dropped 8 bases, with 17 bases sitting between them. Germline CDR1 SGHNT, CDR2 YENEEA. This CDR3 contains 14 residues. The CDR3 reads CASSSFGGDFGYTF. The CDR3 DNA reads as TGTGCCAGCAGCTCCTTTGGGGGAGACTTCGGCTACACCTTC.

The chain joins TRBV27 to TRBJ1-5; D unresolved. The CDR3 loop spans 14 amino acids. V was pared by 3 bases and J by 6 bases, with 12 bases between. Germline assignment: CDR1 MNHEY and CDR2 SMNVEV (reference sequence). The CDR3 DNA sequence: TGTGCCAGCAGTTTTTCTGGGTGGGGTCAGCCCCAGCATTTT. It translates to CASSFSGWGQPQHF.

The chain combines TRBV6-5 with TRBJ1-1; maybe TRBD1 (5 bases). V was clipped by 6 bases and J by 4 bases, with 15 bases between them. CDR1 and CDR2 (germline): MNHEY, SVGAGI. The CDR3 loop spans 14 amino acids. CDR3 coding DNA: TGTGCCAGCAGCCAAGCCGGGGGGGGCACTGAAGCTTTCTTT. Protein: CASSQAGGGTEAFF.

This rearrangement joins TRBV3-1 (or the pseudogene TRBV3-2) to TRBJ1-6; 8 bases agree with TRBD1. V was pared by 1 base and J by 7 bases, with 0 bases of the junction left unmatched. Per germline, CDR1 LGHDT and CDR2 YNNKEL (reference sequence). CDR3 size: 14 residues. CDR3 DNA sequence: TGTGCCAGCAGCCAAGCAGGGGGCAATTCACCCCTCCACTTT. Residues: CASSQAGGNSPLHF.

The chain uses TRBV10-3 and TRBJ1-1; 12 bases line up with TRBD1. Germline assignment: CDR1 ENHRY and CDR2 SYGVKD. This CDR3 region has 15 residues. V was clipped by 8 bases and J by 5 bases; unmatched bases: 9. CDR3 loop: CAIGGTGGGGTEAFF. CDR3 bases: TGTGCCATCGGGGGGACAGGGGGCGGTGGGACTGAAGCTTTCTTT.

The rearrangement joins TRBV29-1 to TRBJ1-2, with TRBD1 matching over 10 bases. Germline loops: CDR1 SQVTM, CDR2 ANQGSEA. Trimming removed 2 bases from V and 3 bases from J; junction bases left unmatched: 9. The CDR3 totals 16 residues. The CDR3 bases are TGCAGCGTTGAATCCGAGACAGGGGGCGATTACTATGGCTACACCTTC. This encodes CSVESETGGDYYGYTF.

V usage is TRBV5-1 and J usage is TRBJ1-2; D not certain. Trimming left V 1 base short and J 2 bases short, with 6 bases between. Looked up from germline, CDR1 is SGHRS and CDR2 is YFSETQ. The CDR3 runs to 13 residues. The chain's CDR3 is CASSLTTNYGYTF. The CDR3 DNA is TGCGCCAGCAGCTTGACAACCAACTATGGCTACACCTTC.

This chain uses TRBV6-2 or TRBV6-3 with TRBJ1-5, with 7 bases lining up with TRBD1. V lost 2 bases and J lost 9; bases outside the gene matches: 7. The CDR3 covers 14 residues. Germline V CDR1 and CDR2: MNHEY, SVGEGT. As DNA, the CDR3 is TGTGCCAGCAGTTACCGACAGGGAGGTTGGCCCCAGCATTTT. It yields the protein CASSYRQGGWPQHF.

The chain combines TRBV19 with TRBJ2-3; no firm D call. V was trimmed by 3 bases and J by 1 base, leaving 8 bases between them. The germline V gene has CDR1 LNHDA and CDR2 SQIVND (reference sequence). This CDR3 comprises 14 residues. The DNA for the CDR3 is TGTGCCAGTAGTATCGGTGGGGGCACAGATACGCAGTATTTT. Translated, it gives CASSIGGGTDTQYF.

The chain combines TRBV5-6 with TRBJ1-4; 10 bases map to TRBD1. Germline loops: CDR1 SGHDT, CDR2 YYEEEE. The trim removed 3 bases at V and 8 bases at J, leaving 10 bases unmatched. The CDR3 length is 16 residues. The CDR3: CASSSPRQGAEEKLFF. CDR3 DNA sequence: TGTGCCAGCAGCTCGCCTCGACAGGGGGCAGAGGAAAAACTGTTTTTT. Full variable domain (rest looked up from reference TRBV5-6 and TRBJ1-4): DAGVTQSPTHLIKTRGQQVTLRCSPKSGHDTVSWYQQALGQGPQFIFQYYEEEERQRGNFPDRFSGHQFPNYSSELNVNALLLGDSALYLCASSSPRQGAEEKLFFGSGTQLSVL.

The chain combines TRBV5-4 with TRBJ1-2; D gene unclear. The CDR3 has 14 amino acids. The germline V gene encodes CDR1 SGHNT and CDR2 YYREEE (reference sequence). V gave up 0 bases and J gave up 3 bases, with 9 bases separating them. The CDR3 sequence is CASSLGASDYGYTF. The CDR3 region has the DNA TGTGCCAGCAGCTTGGGGGCATCCGACTATGGCTACACCTTC.

This chain joins TRBV30 and TRBJ1-3, with TRBD1 as a possible D gene (6 bases). The CDR3 has 13 amino acids. Looked up from germline, CDR1 is GTSNPN and CDR2 is SVGIG (reference sequence). Trimming took off 8 bases at V and 3 bases at J, with 14 bases between the two ends. CDR3 DNA: TGTGCCCAAAGGGGGGCGGTTGGAAACACCATATATTTT. Translation gives CAQRGAVGNTIYF.

The CDR3 DNA sequence: TGTGCCAGCAGCTTAGCTGAGGGTATTAACTATGGCTACACCTTC. Amino acids: CASSLAEGINYGYTF. The genes are TRBV7-8 and TRBJ1-2; D is unresolved. Germline CDR1 SGHVS, CDR2 FQNEAQ. The V gene lost 0 bases and the J gene lost 1 base, with 9 bases spanning the gap. The CDR3 extends over 15 amino acids.

This rearrangement joins TRBV7-8 to TRBJ2-3, with 9 bases fitting TRBD1. The germline CDR1 and CDR2 sequences are SGHVS and FQNEAQ. CDR3 size: 14 residues. Trimming cost V 3 bases and J 6 bases; bases outside gene matches: 4. CDR3: CASSLDRGRDTQYF. The CDR3 nucleotides read TGTGCCAGCAGCTTGGACAGGGGAAGGGATACGCAGTATTTT.

V usage is TRBV5-4 and J usage is TRBJ1-1; D remains unclear. Germline CDR1 SGHNT, CDR2 YYREEE (reference sequence). V gave up 4 bases and J gave up 3 bases, with 16 bases separating them. The CDR3 spans 15 residues. The CDR3: CASSAKQNSYTEAFF. CDR3 sequence (DNA): TGTGCCAGCAGCGCAAAACAAAACAGCTACACTGAAGCTTTCTTT.